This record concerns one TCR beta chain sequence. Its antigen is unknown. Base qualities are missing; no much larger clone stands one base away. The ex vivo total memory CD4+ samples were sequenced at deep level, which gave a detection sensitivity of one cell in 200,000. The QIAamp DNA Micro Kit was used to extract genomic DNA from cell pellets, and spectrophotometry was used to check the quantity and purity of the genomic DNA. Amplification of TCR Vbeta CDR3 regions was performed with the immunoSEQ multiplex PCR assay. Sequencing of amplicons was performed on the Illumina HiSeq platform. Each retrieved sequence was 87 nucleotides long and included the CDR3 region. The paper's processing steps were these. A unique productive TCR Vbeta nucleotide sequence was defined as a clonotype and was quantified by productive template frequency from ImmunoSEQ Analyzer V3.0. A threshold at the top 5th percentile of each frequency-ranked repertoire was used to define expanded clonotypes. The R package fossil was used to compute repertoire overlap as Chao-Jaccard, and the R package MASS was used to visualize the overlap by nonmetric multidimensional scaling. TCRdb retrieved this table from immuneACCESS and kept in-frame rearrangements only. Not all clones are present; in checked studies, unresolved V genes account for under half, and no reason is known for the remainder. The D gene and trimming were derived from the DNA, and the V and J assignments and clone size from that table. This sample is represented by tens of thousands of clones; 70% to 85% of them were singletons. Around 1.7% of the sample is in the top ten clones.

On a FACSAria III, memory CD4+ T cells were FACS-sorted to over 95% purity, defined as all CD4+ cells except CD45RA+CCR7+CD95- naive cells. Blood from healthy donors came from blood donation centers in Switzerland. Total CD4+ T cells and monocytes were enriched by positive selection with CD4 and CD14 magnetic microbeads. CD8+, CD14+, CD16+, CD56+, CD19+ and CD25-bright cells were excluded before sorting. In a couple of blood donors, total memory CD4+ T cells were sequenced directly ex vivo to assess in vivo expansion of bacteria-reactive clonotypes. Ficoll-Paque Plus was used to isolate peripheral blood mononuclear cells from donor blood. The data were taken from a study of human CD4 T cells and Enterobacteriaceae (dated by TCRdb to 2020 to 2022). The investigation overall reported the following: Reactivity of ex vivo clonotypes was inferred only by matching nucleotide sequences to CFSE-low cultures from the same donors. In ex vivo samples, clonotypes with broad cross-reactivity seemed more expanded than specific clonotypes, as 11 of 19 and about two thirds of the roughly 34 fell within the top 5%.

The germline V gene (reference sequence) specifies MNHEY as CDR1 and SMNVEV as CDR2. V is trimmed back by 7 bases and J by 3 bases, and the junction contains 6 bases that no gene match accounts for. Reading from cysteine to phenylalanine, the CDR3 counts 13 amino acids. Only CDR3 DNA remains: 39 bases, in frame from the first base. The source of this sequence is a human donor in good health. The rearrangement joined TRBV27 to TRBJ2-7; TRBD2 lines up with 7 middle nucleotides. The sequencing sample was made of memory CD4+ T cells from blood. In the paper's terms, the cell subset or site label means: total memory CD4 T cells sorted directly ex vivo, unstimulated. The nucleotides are TGTGCCAGCAAGGGACTACGTATCTACGAGCAGTACTTC. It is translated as CASKGLRIYEQYF.